Presented here are 6 T cell receptor beta chains from one specimen sequenced in a study of long-term antiretroviral therapy in people with HIV. They ran version v3.0 of the immunoSEQ assay at survey level. Clones were read by immunoSEQ multiplex PCR, and TCRdb kept only the in-frame ones, dropping some. This sample has roughly 16,000 clones; over 75% occur once, and the top ten carry 8% to 9%. The sequencing here drew on unsorted PBMCs, taken 0.3 years after starting antiretroviral therapy. All receptors come from a man in his fifties or sixties with HIV.

The chain uses TRBV28 and TRBJ2-1, with D perhaps TRBD1 (7 bases). This CDR3 has 11 amino acids. Germline-derived CDR1 and CDR2 are MDHEN and SYDVKM. Trimming cost V 3 bases and J 14 bases, with 11 bases left between them. CDR3 amino acids: CASSLGGQKFF. Written as DNA, the CDR3 is TGTGCCAGCAGTTTGGGGGGACAGAAGTTCTTC.

The J gene is TRBJ1-1, the V gene TRBV7-2, with D unclear. The germline gives CDR1 SGHTA, CDR2 FQGNSA. The CDR3 covers 14 residues. V lost 1 base and J 1 base, leaving 7 bases between the germline ends. CDR3 loop: CASSLVVGNTEAFF. CDR3 nucleotide sequence: TGTGCCAGCAGCTTAGTCGTAGGGAACACTGAAGCTTTCTTT.

V usage is TRBV6-1 and J usage is TRBJ2-7, with 10 bases matching TRBD1. Germline V gene data show CDR1 as MNHNS and CDR2 as SASEGT. With V trimmed by 4 bases and J by 1 base, 4 bases remained unmatched. The CDR3 runs to 15 residues. The CDR3 is CASSGGQGKSYEQYF. The CDR3 DNA reads as TGTGCCAGCAGTGGGGGACAGGGGAAGTCCTACGAGCAGTACTTC.

The rearrangement uses TRBV7-9 and TRBJ2-2; 8 bases align to TRBD1. V shed 3 bases and J 3 bases; nucleotides not matched to a gene: 9. Germline V gene sequence: CDR1 SEHNR, CDR2 FQNEAQ (reference sequence). The CDR3 has 17 residues. CDR3 bases: TGTGCCAGCAGCTTGATATCCGGACAGGGATACACCGGGGAGCTGTTTTTT. Translating gives CASSLISGQGYTGELFF.

The chain recombines TRBV29-1 with TRBJ2-5; 10 nucleotides agree with TRBD1. Germline-derived CDR1 and CDR2 are SQVTM and ANQGSEA. CDR3 length: 12 amino acids. V shed 7 bases and J 5 bases; nucleotides not matched to a gene: 4. CDR3 coding DNA: TGCAGCGGGACAGGGGGTTTCGAGACCCAGTACTTC. The encoded protein is CSGTGGFETQYF.

The chain is built from TRBV9 and TRBJ1-4, with D tentatively TRBD1 (5 bases). Trimming stripped 4 bases from V and 9 bases from J, with 19 bases between. Germline V gives CDR1 SGDLS, CDR2 YYNGEE. The CDR3 has 15 residues. This CDR3 is CASSPLSTEKQKLFF. DNA of the CDR3: TGTGCCAGCAGCCCCTTATCGACAGAAAAGCAAAAACTGTTTTTT.